This TCR beta chain derives from a study of shared clonotypes between healthy human individuals. Study-level results: The sampled material consisted only of blood, and tissue repertoires are likely to differ. Lower generation probabilities were found for non-shared clonotypes than for those shared by all four donors. Naive subsets generally exceeded memory subsets in estimated richness.

V lost 8 bases and J lost 2, with 10 bases in between. The CDR3 length is 13 residues. CDR1 and CDR2 from the germline V gene are LNHDA and SQIVND (reference sequence). As for this clone: The antigen is unknown.

The table came from immunoSEQ multiplex PCR; TCRdb's copy has only in-frame clones and leaves some out. Of hundreds of thousands of clones listed, 55% to 85% are singletons. The sample consisted of memory CD4+ T cells sorted from blood. The subset denotes: CD45RA-negative fraction. This TCR derives from a woman under 40 in good health. The chain links TRBV19 to TRBJ1-3; D unclear. The CDR3 nucleotides are TGTGCCAGTTCTAGCTACCCTGGAAACACCATATATTTT. It is translated as CASSSYPGNTIYF.